The entry that follows covers one TCR beta chain sequence. This record comes from a study of blood T cell repertoires in COVID-19. Overall study context: Nucleic acid was either cDNA or gDNA, and it came from T cells, B-cell-depleted T cells, or PBMCs.

Membership in each cohort depended on participant-reported clinical history. In the authors' workflow: The assay estimated nucleated cells by amplifying reference gene primers. Sequenced by immunoSEQ multiplex PCR; TCRdb stores in-frame clones only, minus some. The V and J calls and clone size were taken over from that table, and D and trimming were inferred from the DNA. The profile shows 250,000 to 300,000 clones, approximately 90% of them singletons. The TCR sequence derives from a woman aged 40 to 49 with acute COVID-19. The sample comprised PBMCs or T cells enriched from blood (not recorded which).

The CDR3 nucleotides read TGTGCCAGCAGCCCCCCTAGCGGGGTTTCATATGGCTACACCTTC. Translating gives CASSPPSGVSYGYTF. The chain recombines TRBV28 with TRBJ1-2; D gene uncertain. CDR1 is MDHEN and CDR2 is SYDVKM in the germline V gene. This CDR3 region has 15 residues. With 6 bases removed from V and 5 bases from J, the gap between germline ends came to 19 bases.